This TCR beta chain stems from a study of blood T cell repertoires in COVID-19. Across the whole study: Samples taken during acute and convalescent COVID-19 were collected in the United States, Italy and Spain. PBMCs, B-cell-depleted T cells, or T cells were the source of the cDNA or gDNA that made up the material.

In the study's own analysis: Estimation of nucleated cell counts relied on the amplification of reference gene primers. Data came from immunoSEQ multiplex PCR; TCRdb stores just in-frame clones and leaves some out. Clone size and V and J calls were adopted from that table, with D and trimming inferred from the DNA. The table has approximately 400,000 clones, roughly nine tenths seen once; the top ten hold 1.2%. The germline gives CDR1 SEHNR, CDR2 FQNEAQ (reference sequence). The germline V and J ends were trimmed by 5 bases and 5 bases, with 13 bases remaining between them. The CDR3 has 13 residues. Sequences were obtained from peripheral blood. The chain recombines TRBV7-9 with TRBJ2-7; D unclear. The sequence was collected from a man aged 40-49 years with acute or convalescent COVID-19. For the CDR3, the DNA is TGTGCCAGCAGCCCCTCGTTAGTAGACGAGCAGTACTTC. This encodes CASSPSLVDEQYF.